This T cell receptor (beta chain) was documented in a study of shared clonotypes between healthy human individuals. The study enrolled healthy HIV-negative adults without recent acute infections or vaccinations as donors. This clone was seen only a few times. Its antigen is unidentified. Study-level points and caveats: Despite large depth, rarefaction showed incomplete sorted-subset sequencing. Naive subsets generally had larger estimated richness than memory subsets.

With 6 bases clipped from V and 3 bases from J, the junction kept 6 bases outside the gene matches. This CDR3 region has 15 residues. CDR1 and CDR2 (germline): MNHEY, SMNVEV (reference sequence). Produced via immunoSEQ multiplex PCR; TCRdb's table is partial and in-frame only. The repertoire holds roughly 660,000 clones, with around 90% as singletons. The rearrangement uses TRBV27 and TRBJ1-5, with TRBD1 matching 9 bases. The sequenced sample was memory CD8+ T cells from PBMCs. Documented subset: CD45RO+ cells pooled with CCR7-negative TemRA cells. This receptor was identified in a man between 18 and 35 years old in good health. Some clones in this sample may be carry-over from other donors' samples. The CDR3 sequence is CASRTQGAFNQPQHF. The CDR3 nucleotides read TGTGCCAGCAGGACACAGGGGGCCTTCAATCAGCCCCAGCATTTT.